These 20 T cell receptor beta chains came from one sample sequenced in a study of response to subunit inactivated influenza vaccine. TCRdb independently ran MiXCR on the RT-PCR reads; one entry per CDR3 protein. The sample comprises over 150,000 distinct CDR3 sequences, about 11% of which are singletons, and roughly an eighth rests with the top ten. Sequencing was performed on non-naive T cells sorted from PBMCs, taken about 40 days after vaccination. The receptors here all came from a man between 50 and 59 years old who received an inactivated influenza vaccine.

The V call is TRBV20-1, the J call TRBJ1-1; 7 nucleotides match TRBD1. Trimming took 0 bases from V and 2 from J; bases not matched to a gene: 3. The CDR3 has 14 amino acids. CDR1 is DFQATT, CDR2 SNEGSKA, per germline (reference sequence). For the CDR3, the DNA is TGCAGTGCTAGAGATGCAGGGGGAAACACTGAAGCTTTCTTT. Its protein product is CSARDAGGNTEAFF.

This clonotype has ten or more counts. The gene calls are TRBV20-1 and TRBJ2-7, with D perhaps TRBD1 or TRBD2 (6 bases each). The CDR3 is 13 residues long. V lost 2 bases and J lost 3, with 11 bases in between. Germline V lookup: CDR1 DFQATT, CDR2 SNEGSKA (reference sequence). The CDR3 DNA reads as TGCAGTGCTAGAAAGGGGGGCGTCTACGAGCAGTACTTC. It yields the protein CSARKGGVYEQYF.

The rearrangement uses TRBV6-5 and TRBJ2-1; 11 bases fit TRBD1. J was trimmed by 9 bases and V by 0 bases; bases with no gene match: 10. The CDR3 covers 17 residues. Looked up from germline, CDR1 is MNHEY and CDR2 is SVGAGI. The CDR3 DNA reads TGTGCCAGCAGTTACTCGGGGATGGGGACAGGGGGAGGTGAGCAGTTCTTC. Translating it yields CASSYSGMGTGGGEQFF.

Comment on this clonotype: This may come from a read error, since a much larger clone is one base off. This chain links TRBV7-2 with TRBJ2-5; 9 bases fit TRBD2. CDR3 size: 14 residues. Germline trimming cut 5 bases from V and 1 base from J; bases unmatched to any gene: 2. Germline loops: CDR1 SGHTA, CDR2 FQGNSA. CDR3 protein: CASSPSGIQETQYF. Written as DNA, the CDR3 is TGTGCCAGCAGCCCTAGCGGGATCCAAGAGACCCAGTACTTC.

Many counts were recorded for this clonotype. The chain carries TRBV5-5 and TRBJ1-3, with 8 bases aligning to TRBD1. There are 15 residues in the CDR3. Trimming took 5 bases from V and 1 from J; bases not matched to a gene: 5. The germline gives CDR1 SGHKS, CDR2 YYEKEE (reference sequence). CDR3: CASSFTGGSGNTIYF. The DNA of the CDR3 is TGTGCCAGCAGTTTCACAGGGGGTTCTGGAAACACCATATATTTT. Combining the CDR3 with reference TRBV5-5 and TRBJ1-3 gives the whole variable domain DAGVTQSPTHLIKTRGQQVTLRCSPISGHKSVSWYQQVLGQGPQFIFQYYEKEERGRGNFPDRFSARQFPNYSSELNVNALLLGDSALYLCASSFTGGSGNTIYFGEGSWLTVV.

The rearrangement uses TRBV7-8 and TRBJ2-5; TRBD1 matches at 12 bases. After removal of 4 bases from V and 5 bases from J, the junction contained 8 bases not matched to a gene. The CDR3 length is 16 residues. In germline, CDR1 is SGHVS, CDR2 FQNEAQ. The CDR3 spells CASSSRRDRGRETQYF. CDR3 nucleotide sequence: TGTGCCAGCAGCTCCCGCCGGGACAGGGGGCGGGAGACCCAGTACTTC. Full variable domain (missing parts from reference TRBV7-8 and TRBJ2-5): GAGVSQSPRYKVAKRGQDVALRCDPISGHVSLFWYQQALGQGPEFLTYFQNEAQLDKSGLPSDRFFAERPEGSVSTLKIQRTQQEDSAVYLCASSSRRDRGRETQYFGPGTRLLVL.

This chain connects TRBV7-9 to TRBJ2-1; 10 bases are shared with TRBD2. This CDR3 is 14 amino acids long. Unmatched junction bases numbered 5, after V lost 3 bases and J lost 9 bases. Per the germline V gene, CDR1 is SEHNR and CDR2 is FQNEAQ (reference sequence). CDR3 sequence (DNA): TGTGCCAGCAGCTTGAGCGGGAGGGCCTCTGAGCAGTTCTTC. This translates into CASSLSGRASEQFF.

This clonotype was counted between two and nine times. The rearrangement uses TRBV2 and TRBJ2-5; TRBD1 is a possible D gene (6 bases). The V end was cut by 5 bases, the J end by 4 bases, with 11 bases between. The CDR3 is 13 residues long. Per the germline V gene, CDR1 is SNHLY and CDR2 is FYNNEI. The CDR3 region has the DNA TGTGCCAGCAGTCTGGGACAACCAGAGACCCAGTACTTC. This sequence encodes CASSLGQPETQYF.

This clonotype was seen only a few times. The rearrangement joins TRBV5-6 to TRBJ2-5; 11 nucleotides agree with TRBD2. V was pared by 3 bases and J by 2 bases, with 0 bases of the junction left unmatched. CDR1 is SGHDT, CDR2 YYEEEE, per germline. This CDR3 has 14 amino acids. The CDR3 DNA follows: TGTGCCAGCAGCTCTAGCGGGGGGCAAGAGACCCAGTACTTC. Protein: CASSSSGGQETQYF.

The chain couples TRBV7-2 to TRBJ1-6; D gene uncertain. CDR1 and CDR2 from the germline V gene are SGHTA and FQGNSA. Trimming left V 0 bases short and J 10 bases short, with 10 bases between. CDR3 length: 14 amino acids. Here the CDR3 reads CASSLAIGNSPLHF. The DNA of the CDR3 is TGTGCCAGCAGCTTAGCGATAGGGAACTCACCCCTCCACTTT.

This clonotype was found many times. The chain has TRBV28 and TRBJ2-2; no clear D gene. With 11 bases removed from V and 7 bases from J, the gap between germline ends came to 14 bases. This CDR3 has 12 amino acids. Germline assignment: CDR1 MDHEN and CDR2 SYDVKM. Here the CDR3 reads CASQLGFGELFF. CDR3 nucleotides: TGTGCCTCTCAACTGGGATTCGGGGAGCTGTTTTTT.

The chain carries TRBV28 and TRBJ2-7; possible D gene TRBD2, 7 bases. The CDR3 is 14 amino acids. V lost 7 bases and J 7 bases, leaving 20 bases between the germline ends. Germline CDR1 and CDR2: MDHEN and SYDVKM. The CDR3 DNA reads as TGTGCCAGCACCACTGGGAGGGGGGCATGGGAGCAGTACTTC. It specifies CASTTGRGAWEQYF.

This clonotype was counted at least ten times. The rearrangement uses TRBV5-5 and TRBJ2-1; D remains unclear. CDR3 length: 17 amino acids. Germline V lookup: CDR1 SGHKS, CDR2 YYEKEE (reference sequence). Deletions cut 5 bases from V and 5 bases from J, with 23 bases between. CDR3 protein: CASRLGLKVDLDNEQFF. The CDR3 DNA follows: TGTGCCAGCAGACTCGGCCTAAAGGTGGACCTTGACAATGAGCAGTTCTTC.

This clonotype has more than one count but fewer than ten. The chain couples TRBV24-1 to TRBJ2-3, with TRBD2 matching over 9 bases. Looked up from germline, CDR1 is KGHDR and CDR2 is SFDVKD. This CDR3 contains 19 residues. V shed 5 bases and J 5 bases; nucleotides not matched to a gene: 19. This chain's CDR3 is CATSGRGTSFLKGGDTQYF. For the CDR3, the DNA is TGTGCCACCAGTGGAAGAGGGACTAGCTTTTTGAAGGGGGGAGATACGCAGTATTTT.

This CDR3 is CASTPMGVVPYNEQFF. In DNA, the CDR3 is TGTGCCAGCACTCCGATGGGGGTGGTTCCCTACAATGAGCAGTTCTTC. The chain is built from TRBV12-3 or TRBV12-4 and TRBJ2-1; D might be TRBD1 or TRBD2, each matching 5 bases. The CDR3 contains 16 residues. Trimming removed 7 bases from V and 2 bases from J, with 18 bases in between.

A few counts support this clonotype. This chain joins TRBV24-1 and TRBJ2-5; 8 bases map to TRBD2. Germline V gene data show CDR1 as KGHDR and CDR2 as SFDVKD. This CDR3 spans 17 amino acids. Trimming removed 0 bases from V and 0 bases from J; junction bases left unmatched: 5. The CDR3 nucleotides read TGTGCCACCAGTGATTTGTCTCTAGCGGGCGACCAAGAGACCCAGTACTTC. It specifies CATSDLSLAGDQETQYF.

The rearrangement uses TRBV29-1 and TRBJ2-1; D call uncertain. Germline CDR1 is SQVTM and CDR2 is ANQGSEA. V was cut by 7 bases and J by 3 bases, with 13 bases left in between. The CDR3 is made up of 13 amino acids. The CDR3: CSGAGHDYNEQFF. The CDR3 DNA is TGCAGCGGGGCTGGGCACGACTACAATGAGCAGTTCTTC.

The chain combines TRBV18 with TRBJ2-1; D is ambiguous. V lost 3 bases and J lost 5, with 14 bases in between. CDR1 KGHSH and CDR2 LQKENI come from the germline V gene. There are 15 residues in the CDR3. The CDR3 DNA reads as TGTGCCAGCTCACCTGGGATTCCGCCCGACAATGAGCAGTTCTTC. Encoded protein: CASSPGIPPDNEQFF.

This clonotype came up many times. This chain uses TRBV13 with TRBJ2-1; TRBD2 matches 8 bases. Germline V lookup: CDR1 PRHDT, CDR2 FYEKMQ (reference sequence). The CDR3 length is 19 residues. The ends lost 5 bases at V and 0 bases at J; junction bases unmatched: 15. CDR3 amino acids: CASSTTTPWAGGSYNEQFF. The CDR3 DNA reads as TGTGCCAGCAGCACGACCACCCCTTGGGCGGGAGGCTCCTACAATGAGCAGTTCTTC.

This clonotype was seen repeatedly, ten times or more. The rearrangement uses TRBV6-5 and TRBJ1-2, with D maybe TRBD1 (6 bases). Germline CDR1 is MNHEY and CDR2 is SVGAGI. V was pared by 3 bases and J by 2 bases, with 22 bases between. The CDR3 spans 18 residues. The CDR3 sequence is CASSYEGVALNTNYGYTF. As DNA, the CDR3 is TGTGCCAGCAGTTATGAGGGGGTTGCCCTCAACACCAACTATGGCTACACCTTC.